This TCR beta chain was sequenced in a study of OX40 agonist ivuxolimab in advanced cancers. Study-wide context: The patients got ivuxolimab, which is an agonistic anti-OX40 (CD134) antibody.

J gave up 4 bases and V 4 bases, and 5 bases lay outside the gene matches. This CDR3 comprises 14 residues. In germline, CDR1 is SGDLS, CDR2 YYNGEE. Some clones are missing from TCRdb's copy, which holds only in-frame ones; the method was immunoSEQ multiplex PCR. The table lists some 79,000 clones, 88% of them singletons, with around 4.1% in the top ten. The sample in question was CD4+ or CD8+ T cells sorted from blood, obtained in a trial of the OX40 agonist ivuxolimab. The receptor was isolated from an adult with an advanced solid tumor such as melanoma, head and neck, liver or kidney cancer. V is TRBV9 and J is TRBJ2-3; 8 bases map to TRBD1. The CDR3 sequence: CASSSRTGSDTQYF. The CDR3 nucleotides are TGTGCCAGCAGCTCCCGGACAGGGTCAGATACGCAGTATTTT.